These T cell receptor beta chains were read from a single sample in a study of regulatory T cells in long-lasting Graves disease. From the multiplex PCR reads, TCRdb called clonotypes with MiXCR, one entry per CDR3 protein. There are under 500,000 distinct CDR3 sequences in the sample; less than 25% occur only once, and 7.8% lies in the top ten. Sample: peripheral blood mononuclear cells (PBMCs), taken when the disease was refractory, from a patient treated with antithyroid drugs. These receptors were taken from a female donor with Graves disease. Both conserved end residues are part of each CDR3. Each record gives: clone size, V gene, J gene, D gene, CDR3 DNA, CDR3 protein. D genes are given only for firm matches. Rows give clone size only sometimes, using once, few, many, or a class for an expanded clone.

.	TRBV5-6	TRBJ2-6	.	TGTGCCAGCAGCTTGGCCTTGGAGGGCAACGTCCTGACTTTC	CASSLALEGNVLTF
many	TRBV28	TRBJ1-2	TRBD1	TGTGCCAGCAGTCCCCGACGACAGGGGGCCCCAGACTATGGCTACACCTTC	CASSPRRQGAPDYGYTF
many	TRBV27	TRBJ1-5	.	TGTGCCAGCAGTTTATATGGGGATTCCAATCAGCCCCAGCATTTT	CASSLYGDSNQPQHF
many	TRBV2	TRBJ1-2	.	TGTGCCAGCAGCAGAACAGTGTATGGCTACACCTTC	CASSRTVYGYTF
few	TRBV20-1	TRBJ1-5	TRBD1	TGCAGTGCTTTTGGGACAGCAAATCAGCCCCAGCATTTT	CSAFGTANQPQHF
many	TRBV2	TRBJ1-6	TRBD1	TGTGCCACTCGACAGGGGGCTAATTCACCCCTCCACTTT	CATRQGANSPLHF
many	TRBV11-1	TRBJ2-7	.	TGTGCCAGCAGCCTTATGAGGGCTTCAACCTACGAGCAGTACTTC	CASSLMRASTYEQYF
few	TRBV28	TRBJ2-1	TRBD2	TGTGCCAGCAGTCTCAGGACTAGCGGGAAGTCCTACAATGAGCAGTTCTTC	CASSLRTSGKSYNEQFF
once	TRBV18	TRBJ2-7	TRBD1	TGTGCCAGCTCACCTTGGGGGACAGGGGTGTACGAGCAGTACTTC	CASSPWGTGVYEQYF
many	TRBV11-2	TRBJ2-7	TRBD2	TGTGCCAGCAGCTCCGGACTAGACGGCGAGCAGTACTTC	CASSSGLDGEQYF
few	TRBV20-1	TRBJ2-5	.	TGCAGTGCGACCCCGGCGGGGTCTCAGGGGGAGACCCAGTACTTC	CSATPAGSQGETQYF
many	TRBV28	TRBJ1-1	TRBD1	TGTGCCAGCAGTTTCTACAGGGGACTCAACACTGAAGCTTTCTTT	CASSFYRGLNTEAFF
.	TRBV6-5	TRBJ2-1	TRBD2	TGTGCCAGCAGTTACTTGGGACTAGCGGCAGGGGAGCAGTTCTTC	CASSYLGLAAGEQFF
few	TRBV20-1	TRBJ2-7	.	TGCAGTGCTTTCCTGGGGGGGGGGCCCTACGAGCAGTACTTC	CSAFLGGGPYEQYF
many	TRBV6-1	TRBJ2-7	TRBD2	TGTGCCAGCAGTGCCCCGGGGGGGGGCGAGAAAGCCTACGAGCAGTACTTC	CASSAPGGGEKAYEQYF
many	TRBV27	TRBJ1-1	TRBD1	TGTGCCAGCAGTCTCATAGCAGGGTCTAGACAGGGCGCTGAAGCTTTCTTT	CASSLIAGSRQGAEAFF
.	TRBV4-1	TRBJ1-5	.	TGCGCCAGCAGCCAAGGATTACGCGTGAGCAATCAGCCCCAGCATTTT	CASSQGLRVSNQPQHF
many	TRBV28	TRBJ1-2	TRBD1	TGTGCCAGCAGTTTCACAGGGGATGGCTACACCTTC	CASSFTGDGYTF